Measured by frequency, the clone carrying this T cell receptor beta chain is large. The antigen is undetermined. These data come from a study of CD8 T cells in cerebrospinal fluid in Alzheimer's disease. The study's findings and limits: Healthy subjects less often had a clone of at least 3% than Alzheimer's patients. Patients with mild cognitive impairment or Alzheimer's disease had a larger top CSF clone percentage than controls.

Reanalyzing the 10x single-cell sequencing reads, TCRdb keeps one entry per CDR3 protein, without DNA. This sample contains approximately 690 distinct CDR3 sequences. Germline-derived CDR1 and CDR2 are DFQATT and SNEGSKA (reference sequence). This CDR3 is 15 amino acids long. The TCR originated in a human donor in good health. The V call is TRBV20-1, the J call TRBJ2-4. The sequencing sample was made of cerebrospinal fluid. The CDR3: CSALPRGVAKNIQYF.